This TCR beta chain was observed in a study of blood T cell repertoires in COVID-19. Overall study context: PBMCs, B-cell-depleted T cells, or T cells were the source of the cDNA or gDNA that made up the material.

TCRdb's table, derived via immunoSEQ multiplex PCR, lists solely in-frame clones and lacks some. The top ten hold 0.8% to 0.9% of the sample, which has 350,000 to 400,000 clones, just over 90% seen once. Individuals in the exposed group had encountered a COVID-19 case within 2 weeks preceding study entry. The receptor was isolated from a woman between 40 and 50 years old who had been exposed to COVID-19. Sequencing input: PBMCs or T cells enriched from blood (not recorded which).

CDR3 residues: CASSFWTGLMETQYF. The CDR3 nucleotides are TGTGCCAGCAGCTTCTGGACAGGGCTCATGGAGACCCAGTACTTC. This rearrangement joins TRBV7-9 to TRBJ2-5, with 8 bases identical to TRBD1. CDR3 length: 15 residues. CDR1 is SEHNR, CDR2 FQNEAQ, per germline (reference sequence). The J segment lost 5 bases and the V segment lost 3 bases, leaving 8 bases of the junction unmatched.